This entry describes one T cell receptor (beta chain). This entry belongs to a study of CD8+ T cells in alopecia areata. Overall study context: Among treated patients, oral tofacitinib was administered at 5 to 10 mg twice daily. Tofacitinib dosing lasted 6 to 18 months, which was then followed by 6 months off drug.

Specimens obtained from alopecia areata patients comprised lesional scalp punch biopsies and peripheral blood. In each case, RNA was isolated and then reverse transcribed into cDNA as the sequencing template. The assay was immunoSEQ multiplex PCR, and TCRdb's table has in-frame clones only and misses some. The sample yields under 300,000 clones, under 70% seen once. This specimen was CD4+ T cells sorted from blood, taken at week 0. This TCR derives from a human donor with alopecia areata.

The CDR3 nucleotides read TGCAGCGTTGAACGGGGACAGGGTCGTGGCTACACCTTC. Translating it yields CSVERGQGRGYTF. The chain recombines TRBV29-1 with TRBJ1-2; 9 nucleotides align to TRBD1. V shed 2 bases, J shed 7 bases, and the junction held 5 bases outside the gene matches. This CDR3 has 13 residues. CDR1 is SQVTM and CDR2 is ANQGSEA in the germline V gene.